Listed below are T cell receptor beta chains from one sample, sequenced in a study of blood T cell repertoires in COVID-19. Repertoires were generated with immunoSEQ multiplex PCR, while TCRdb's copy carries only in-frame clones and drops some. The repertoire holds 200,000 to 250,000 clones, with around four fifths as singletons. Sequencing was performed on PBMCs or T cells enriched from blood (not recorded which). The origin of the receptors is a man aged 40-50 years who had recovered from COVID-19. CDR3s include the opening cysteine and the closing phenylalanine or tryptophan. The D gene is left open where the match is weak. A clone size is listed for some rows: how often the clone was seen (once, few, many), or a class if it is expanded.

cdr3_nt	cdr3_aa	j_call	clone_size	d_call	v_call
TGTGCCAGCAGCTTTGCAGATGAAGCTTTCTTT	CASSFADEAFF	TRBJ1-1	.	.	TRBV5-8
TGTGCCAGCAGCCGCGGGACAGGCGAGACCCAGCATTTT	CASSRGTGETQHF	TRBJ1-5	.	TRBD1	TRBV7-9
TGTGCCTGGAGTACCTGGACAGGTTCCCAAGAGACCCAGTACTTC	CAWSTWTGSQETQYF	TRBJ2-5	.	TRBD1	TRBV30
TGTGCCAGTATAAGTCAGAGACTGGGGACAGGGCCTTACACCGGGGAGCTGTTTTTT	CASISQRLGTGPYTGELFF	TRBJ2-2	.	TRBD1	TRBV19
TGTGCCTGGGGATCCGGGACAGGGGGAAGAAAACTGTTTTTT	CAWGSGTGGRKLFF	TRBJ1-4	.	TRBD1	TRBV30
TGTGCCAGCAGCTCGGACAGGGGCTACGAGCAGTACTTC	CASSSDRGYEQYF	TRBJ2-7	once	TRBD1	TRBV7-8
TGTGCCAGCTCACCCCGAGGGAGGGCCTCGGGAAATGAGCAGTTCTTC	CASSPRGRASGNEQFF	TRBJ2-1	.	TRBD2	TRBV18
TGTGCCAGCAGCTGGGACAGGAGGCGTGAAAAACTGTTTTTT	CASSWDRRREKLFF	TRBJ1-4	.	TRBD1	TRBV7-2
TGTGCCAGCAGCTTACTGGGACTGGATATTCAGTACTTC	CASSLLGLDIQYF	TRBJ2-7	.	.	TRBV7-2
TGCAGTGCTAGTCAGGACAGTTACAATGAGCAGTTCTTC	CSASQDSYNEQFF	TRBJ2-1	.	.	TRBV20-1
TGTGCCAGCAGCACCCCCGGGAAACCCGATCAGCCCCAGCATTTT	CASSTPGKPDQPQHF	TRBJ1-5	.	.	TRBV28
TGTGCCAGCAGTTTGGGCAGCGGGGGCTATGGCTACACCTTC	CASSLGSGGYGYTF	TRBJ1-2	few	.	TRBV28
TGTGCCAGCACCCGGAGCGGGGGGGCCGGGAATGAGCAGTTCTTC	CASTRSGGAGNEQFF	TRBJ2-1	.	TRBD2	TRBV7-2
TGTGCCGCATCGGCGAGGGGGGGGTATGGCTACACCTTC	CAASARGGYGYTF	TRBJ1-2	.	.	TRBV7-2
TGTGCCAGCAGCATCCGGACAGCCCTAAACACCATATATTTT	CASSIRTALNTIYF	TRBJ1-3	few	.	TRBV13
TGCAGCGGTCAGACGGACACCTACGAGCAGTACTTC	CSGQTDTYEQYF	TRBJ2-7	.	.	TRBV29-1
TGTGCCAGCAGCGCCGGGACTAGCGGGAAATACGAGCAGTACTTC	CASSAGTSGKYEQYF	TRBJ2-7	.	TRBD2	TRBV9
TGTGCCAGCAGTTCCCCCTCCCCCGGGGACAAAAACATTCAGTACTTC	CASSSPSPGDKNIQYF	TRBJ2-4	.	.	TRBV28
TGCGCCAGCAGCCAAGTGGGACAGCGGCCCCGGGCTTTCTTT	CASSQVGQRPRAFF	TRBJ1-1	once	TRBD1	TRBV4-1
TGTGCCAGCAGTTTATGGATGGAGGCAGGAGGGGCCTATGGCTACACCTTC	CASSLWMEAGGAYGYTF	TRBJ1-2	few	.	TRBV28